This entry describes one T cell receptor (beta chain). The V end lost 3 bases, the J end lost 6 bases, and 14 bases lay between the germline ends. CDR3 length: 14 amino acids. The V gene's germline CDR1 is KGHSH and CDR2 LQKENI. The protocol was immunoSEQ multiplex PCR, while the TCRdb copy is restricted to in-frame clones and leaves out a portion. This sample has fewer than 20,000 clones, with 56% found just once. This record comes from a study of sequential checkpoint blockade in melanoma. For the study at large: Maintenance nivolumab came after either treatment sequence.

Treatment defined: randomized to nivolumab then ipilimumab (arm A) or the reverse (arm B). Sorted cells were live CD3+CD8+, lacking CD19 and CD56, from PBMCs. Sequences were derived from CD8+ T cells sorted from blood (inferred from file names), sampled from a patient given nivolumab and ipilimumab in sequence. V and J are TRBV18 and TRBJ1-2, with D perhaps TRBD1 (6 bases). The TCR sequence derives from a human donor with melanoma. CDR3 sequence: CASSPNGQTHGYTF. DNA for the CDR3: TGTGCCAGCTCACCTAACGGACAGACCCATGGCTACACCTTC.